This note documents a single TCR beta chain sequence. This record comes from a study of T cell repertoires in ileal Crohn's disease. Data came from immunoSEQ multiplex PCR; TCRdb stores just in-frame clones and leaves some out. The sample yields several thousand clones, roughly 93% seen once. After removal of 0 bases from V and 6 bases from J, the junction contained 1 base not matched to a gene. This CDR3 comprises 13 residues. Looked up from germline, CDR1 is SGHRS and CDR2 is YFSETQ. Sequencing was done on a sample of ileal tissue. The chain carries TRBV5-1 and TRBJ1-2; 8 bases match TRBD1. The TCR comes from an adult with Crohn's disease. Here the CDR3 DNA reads TGCGCCAGCAGCTTGGGACAGGGGCATGGCTACACCTTC. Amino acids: CASSLGQGHGYTF.